These T cell receptor beta chains were read from a single sample in a study of blood T cell repertoires in COVID-19. Generated by immunoSEQ multiplex PCR, the TCRdb table keeps only in-frame clones and is missing some. This sample carries about 150,000 clones, roughly 87% of them seen once, and the ten largest clones take less than 0.95%. Sequenced input: peripheral blood. The receptors shown here come from a woman between 45 and 60 years old with acute or convalescent COVID-19. Both conserved end residues are part of each CDR3. D genes are given only for firm matches. Part of the rows lack a size; the others show once, few, many or a class for expanded clones.

size,D,V,J,CDR3,DNA
-,-,TRBV5-8,TRBJ2-2,CASTRTSDFGTGELFF,TGTGCCAGCACCCGGACTTCGGACTTTGGGACCGGGGAGCTGTTTTTT
once,TRBD2,TRBV11-2,TRBJ2-7,CASSSAGATYEQYF,TGTGCCAGCAGCTCAGCGGGAGCCACCTACGAGCAGTACTTC
-,-,TRBV10-1,TRBJ1-1,CASSVGVSNTEAFF,TGCGCCAGCAGTGTCGGTGTTTCGAACACTGAAGCTTTCTTT
-,-,TRBV2,TRBJ1-1,CASHRGGFEAFF,TGTGCCTCCCATCGGGGGGGCTTTGAAGCTTTCTTT
-,-,TRBV11-3,TRBJ2-1,CASRKTPEGDEQFF,TGTGCCAGCAGAAAGACCCCGGAAGGGGATGAGCAGTTCTTC
once,TRBD1,TRBV30,TRBJ1-1,CAWTHGGGHKNTEAFF,TGTGCCTGGACCCACGGAGGGGGCCATAAGAACACTGAAGCTTTCTTT
few,TRBD1,TRBV7-9,TRBJ2-7,CASSTDRGYEQYF,TGTGCCAGCAGCACCGACAGGGGGTACGAGCAGTACTTC
-,-,TRBV5-4,TRBJ2-7,CASSLASRGYEQYF,TGTGCCAGCAGCTTGGCGAGTAGGGGCTACGAGCAGTACTTC
once,-,TRBV11-2,TRBJ2-3,CASSLSGSTDTQYF,TGTGCCAGCAGCTTAAGCGGGTCCACAGATACGCAGTATTTT
-,TRBD2,TRBV15,TRBJ2-7,CATRIAGGLYEQYF,TGTGCCACCAGGATAGCGGGGGGCTTGTACGAGCAGTACTTC
once,-,TRBV6-1,TRBJ1-2,CASSEGAGRNYGYTF,TGTGCCAGCAGTGAAGGGGCAGGGCGTAACTATGGCTACACCTTC
-,-,TRBV5-1,TRBJ1-5,CASSPSGNSNQPQHF,TGCGCCAGCAGCCCATCGGGGAATAGCAATCAGCCCCAGCATTTT
-,-,TRBV28,TRBJ1-2,CASTPPPGTHPNLGYGYTF,TGTGCCAGCACCCCACCCCCTGGGACTCACCCGAACCTTGGCTATGGCTACACCTTC
-,TRBD2,TRBV7-2,TRBJ2-7,CASSLDLGLAAQYDYEQYF,TGTGCCAGCAGCTTAGACCTGGGACTAGCGGCTCAATATGACTACGAGCAGTACTTC
-,TRBD1,TRBV3-1/TRBV3-2,TRBJ2-5,CASSQEGDREETQYF,TGTGCCAGCAGCCAAGAGGGGGACAGGGAGGAGACCCAGTACTTC
-,TRBD2,TRBV27,TRBJ2-4,CASSPVTSGKNIQYF,TGTGCCAGCAGCCCGGTCACTAGCGGGAAAAACATTCAGTACTTC
-,TRBD1,TRBV6-5,TRBJ1-2,CASSYSSRGPGGYTF,TGTGCCAGCAGTTACTCGAGCAGGGGGCCAGGTGGCTACACCTTC
-,-,TRBV29-1,TRBJ2-2,CSVEPRTTGELFF,TGCAGCGTTGAACCACGGACTACCGGGGAGCTGTTTTTT
-,-,TRBV5-4,TRBJ2-4,CASSPGVAKNIQYF,TGTGCCAGCAGCCCGGGAGTAGCCAAAAACATTCAGTACTTC
-,-,TRBV6-5,TRBJ1-5,CASRQVSNQPQHF,TGTGCCAGCAGACAGGTTAGCAATCAGCCCCAGCATTTT
-,TRBD2,TRBV9,TRBJ2-7,CASSADGRAYEQYF,TGTGCCAGCAGCGCGGACGGGAGGGCCTACGAGCAGTACTTC
-,-,TRBV29-1,TRBJ2-7,CSVQSGTLSSYEQYF,TGCAGCGTTCAGAGTGGGACTTTAAGCTCCTACGAGCAGTACTTC
-,-,TRBV27,TRBJ1-1,CASSSQGNTEAFF,TGTGCCAGCAGTTCACAGGGTAACACTGAAGCTTTCTTT
-,TRBD1,TRBV30,TRBJ2-7,CAWSEGQGAYEQYF,TGTGCCTGGAGTGAGGGACAGGGGGCCTACGAGCAGTACTTC
-,-,TRBV30,TRBJ1-2,CAWTGANYGYTF,TGTGCCTGGACCGGAGCTAACTATGGCTACACCTTC
-,TRBD2,TRBV11-2,TRBJ2-3,CASSSGGLAGFFTDTQYF,TGTGCCAGCAGCTCGGGGGGACTAGCGGGCTTCTTCACAGATACGCAGTATTTT
-,-,TRBV30,TRBJ1-4,CAWSAPGSPEKLFF,TGTGCCTGGAGTGCGCCGGGGTCACCTGAAAAACTGTTTTTT
-,-,TRBV7-9,TRBJ2-7,CASSLPGLGTYEQYF,TGTGCCAGCAGCCTCCCGGGACTGGGGACCTACGAGCAGTACTTC
-,TRBD1,TRBV19,TRBJ1-5,CASSTGTGKQPQHF,TGTGCCAGTAGTACCGGGACAGGGAAACAGCCCCAGCATTTT
-,TRBD2,TRBV5-6,TRBJ2-1,CASNKLATTYNEQFF,TGTGCCAGCAACAAACTAGCGACAACCTACAATGAGCAGTTCTTC
-,-,TRBV18,TRBJ2-7,CASSPILSGATQYEQYF,TGTGCCAGCTCACCAATTCTAAGCGGCGCCACGCAGTACGAGCAGTACTTC
-,-,TRBV7-3,TRBJ1-1,CASSLTAGNTEAFF,TGTGCCAGCAGCTTAACTGCAGGGAACACTGAAGCTTTCTTT
-,TRBD1,TRBV5-1,TRBJ1-1,CASSLNAGQGVGGTEAFF,TGCGCCAGCAGCTTGAATGCGGGACAGGGGGTCGGAGGGACTGAAGCTTTCTTT
-,TRBD1,TRBV7-3,TRBJ2-3,CASSLTGQGTDTQYF,TGTGCCAGCAGCCTTACGGGACAGGGCACAGATACGCAGTATTTT
-,TRBD1,TRBV10-2,TRBJ2-5,CASRDTGTGGQETQYF,TGCGCCAGCAGAGACACCGGGACAGGGGGGCAAGAGACCCAGTACTTC
-,TRBD1,TRBV19,TRBJ2-2,CASSPDRVAGELFF,TGTGCCAGTAGTCCGGACAGGGTGGCCGGGGAGCTGTTTTTT
-,TRBD1,TRBV15,TRBJ1-5,CATRWDRGPNQPQHF,TGTGCCACCAGGTGGGACAGGGGGCCAAATCAGCCCCAGCATTTT
-,-,TRBV7-9,TRBJ1-2,CASSHTNDRKSGYTF,TGTGCCAGCAGCCACACCAACGACAGGAAGAGTGGCTACACCTTC
-,TRBD2,TRBV5-1,TRBJ2-7,CASSLTSGGLDEQYF,TGCGCCAGCAGCCTGACTAGCGGGGGGCTGGACGAGCAGTACTTC
-,-,TRBV5-5,TRBJ2-1,CASSLRFQGLNEQFF,TGTGCCAGCAGCTTGAGATTCCAGGGGCTCAATGAGCAGTTCTTC
-,TRBD2,TRBV6-5,TRBJ2-1,CASRGTSEYNEQFF,TGTGCCAGCAGGGGGACTAGCGAATACAATGAGCAGTTCTTC